One sample yielded the 8 T cell receptor beta chains listed below, sequenced in a study of beta chain features in type 1 diabetes. The study reverse transcribed the entire isolated RNA, so it sequenced expressed TCRB transcripts. Profiled with immunoSEQ multiplex PCR; TCRdb holds only in-frame clones, not every one. The data contain 350,000 to 450,000 clones, more than 11% of them singletons. The sequenced sample was naive CD4+ T cells from blood. These receptors originate from a man younger than 40 in good health.

In this sample, this clone turned up a few times. This chain uses TRBV7-2 with TRBJ2-1, with 8 nucleotides matching TRBD2. The germline V gene encodes CDR1 SGHTA and CDR2 FQGNSA. Trimming at V came to 0 bases and at J to 2 bases, leaving 6 bases not matched to a gene. The CDR3 consists of 17 residues. This chain's CDR3 is CASSLAIAGRAYNEQFF. CDR3 sequence (DNA): TGTGCCAGCAGCTTAGCGATAGCGGGGCGAGCCTACAATGAGCAGTTCTTC.

This clone turned up a few times. J is TRBJ1-1 and V is TRBV5-6; 8 nucleotides line up with TRBD1. This CDR3 comprises 16 residues. Germline loops: CDR1 SGHDT, CDR2 YYEEEE. V shed 1 base, J shed 2 bases, and the junction held 7 bases outside the gene matches. The CDR3 loop reads CASSLMAGGFNTEAFF. The CDR3 DNA follows: TGTGCCAGCAGCTTGATGGCAGGGGGCTTTAACACTGAAGCTTTCTTT.

This chain links TRBV30 with TRBJ2-1, with 10 bases lining up with TRBD2. Germline CDR1 is GTSNPN and CDR2 is SVGIG (reference sequence). The CDR3 consists of 15 residues. The V segment lost 5 bases and the J segment 7 bases; nucleotides outside the gene matches: 11. CDR3 sequence (DNA): TGTGCCTGGGTTGGAGGTAGCGGGAGGTTGAATGAGCAGTTCTTC. The encoded protein is CAWVGGSGRLNEQFF.

This clone was counted only a few times. The rearrangement uses TRBV29-1 and TRBJ1-2; no definite D call. The CDR3 has 12 residues. Deletions cut 4 bases from V and 1 base from J, with 7 bases between. The germline V gene has CDR1 SQVTM and CDR2 ANQGSEA. CDR3 in amino acids: CSVGGFNYGYTF. CDR3 bases: TGCAGCGTTGGAGGGTTTAACTATGGCTACACCTTC. Full variable domain (remainder filled in from reference TRBV29-1 and TRBJ1-2): SAVISQKPSRDICQRGTSLTIQCQVDSQVTMMFWYRQQPGQSLTLIATANQGSEATYESGFVIDKFPISRPNLTFSTLTVSNMSPEDSSIYLCSVGGFNYGYTFGSGTRLTVV.

This clone has at least ten counts. The rearrangement links TRBV29-1 to TRBJ1-1, with a possible D match to TRBD1 (6 bases). Germline V gives CDR1 SQVTM, CDR2 ANQGSEA. This CDR3 comprises 14 residues. Trimming pared 1 base from V and 2 bases from J, leaving 11 bases between. The CDR3 loop is CSVEAAGENTEAFF. The CDR3 DNA follows: TGCAGCGTTGAAGCAGCAGGGGAAAACACTGAAGCTTTCTTT.

This clone was observed a handful of times. This sequence joins TRBV5-4 and TRBJ2-5; unclear D gene. Looked up from germline, CDR1 is SGHNT and CDR2 is YYREEE (reference sequence). The CDR3 loop spans 13 amino acids. V was clipped by 0 bases and J by 2 bases, with 5 bases between them. For the CDR3, the DNA is TGTGCCAGCAGCTTGGTAGGTCAAGAGACCCAGTACTTC. This translates into CASSLVGQETQYF. Full variable domain (rest looked up from reference TRBV5-4 and TRBJ2-5): ETGVTQSPTHLIKTRGQQVTLRCSSQSGHNTVSWYQQALGQGPQFIFQYYREEENGRGNFPPRFSGLQFPNYSSELNVNALELDDSALYLCASSLVGQETQYFGPGTRLLVL.

This clone was seen a few times. The chain carries TRBV9 and TRBJ2-5; 9 bases match TRBD1. Losses at the gene ends were 3 bases for V and 5 bases for J; bases not matched to a gene: 2. The CDR3 is made up of 13 amino acids. The germline CDR1 and CDR2 sequences are SGDLS and YYNGEE. CDR3 loop: CASSAGTGETQYF. The DNA for the CDR3 is TGTGCCAGCAGCGCCGGGACAGGGGAGACCCAGTACTTC.

The chain carries TRBV18 and TRBJ2-3; D unresolved. V was cut by 5 bases and J by 4 bases, with 4 bases left in between. The CDR3 covers 11 residues. Germline V gene sequence: CDR1 KGHSH, CDR2 LQKENI. The CDR3 sequence is CASSDADTQYF. The CDR3 region has the DNA TGTGCCAGCTCAGATGCAGATACGCAGTATTTT.